The source of this TCR beta chain is a study of T cell responses to AZD1222 COVID-19 vaccine. Findings and limits, study-wide: Epitopes outside B.1.351 and B.1.1.7 mutated regions reportedly drew nearly half of spike TCRs. Seropositive status at baseline applied to only six AZD1222 recipients.

With respect to this clone: Its antigen remains unknown.

Clones were sequenced by immunoSEQ multiplex PCR, and TCRdb holds only the in-frame ones, with some missing. The sample carries about 200,000 clones, 90% to 95% recorded once. V dropped 5 bases and J dropped 7 bases, with 12 bases sitting between them. The CDR3 is 14 amino acids. Germline CDR1 is MNHEY and CDR2 is SVGEGT. The V call is TRBV6-2 or TRBV6-3, the J call TRBJ1-6, with unresolved D. The specimen was peripheral blood, collected 28 days after the second AZD1222 dose. The receptor's source is an adult who received the AZD1222 COVID-19 vaccine. CDR3 sequence (DNA): TGTGCCAGCAGTCGGACCTCTTCGAATTCACCCCTCCACTTT. It translates to CASSRTSSNSPLHF.